These 18 T cell receptor beta chains came from one sample sequenced in a study of T cell repertoires in cytomegalovirus infection. One entry per CDR3 protein results from TCRdb running MiXCR on the reads. The repertoire holds more than 150,000 distinct CDR3 sequences, with 17% as singletons. Sequenced: CD8+ T cells from PBMCs. These receptors were obtained from a human donor in good health (CMV status not recorded). Some clones in this sample may be carry-over from other donors' samples.

The V and J genes are TRBV12-5 and TRBJ2-7; the match to TRBD2 covers 14 bases. This CDR3 spans 18 amino acids. CDR1 is LGHNT and CDR2 is FRNRAP in the germline V gene. The V segment lost 1 base and the J segment 6 bases; nucleotides outside the gene matches: 11. Here the CDR3 reads CASGLEKTGTSGRSEQYF. The CDR3 DNA sequence: TGTGCTAGTGGTTTGGAAAAAACCGGGACTAGCGGGAGAAGCGAGCAGTACTTC.

This sequence joins TRBV6-1 and TRBJ2-1; 9 nucleotides align to TRBD2. Germline V CDR1 and CDR2: MNHNS, SASEGT. The CDR3 consists of 14 residues. The V segment lost 6 bases and the J segment 9 bases; nucleotides outside the gene matches: 9. The chain's CDR3 is CASRLAGGGGEQFF. In DNA form, the CDR3 reads TGTGCCAGCAGACTAGCGGGTGGGGGCGGTGAGCAGTTCTTC.

This clonotype was recorded at least ten times. This chain links TRBV7-2 with TRBJ2-5; 9 bases match TRBD1. CDR1 is SGHTA and CDR2 is FQGNSA in the germline V gene. The CDR3 spans 16 residues. Trimming removed 1 base from V and 2 bases from J; junction bases left unmatched: 5. The CDR3 loop reads CASSLVPGQGQETQYF. DNA for the CDR3: TGTGCCAGCAGCTTAGTTCCGGGACAGGGTCAAGAGACCCAGTACTTC.

V usage is TRBV12-3 or TRBV12-4 and J usage is TRBJ2-1; 11 bases align to TRBD1. Trimming at V came to 5 bases and at J to 4 bases, leaving 4 bases not matched to a gene. This CDR3 is built from 15 residues. The CDR3: CASSTGTGGYNEQFF. In nucleotides, the CDR3 is TGTGCCAGCAGTACCGGGACAGGGGGGTACAATGAGCAGTTCTTC.

The chain has TRBV20-1 and TRBJ2-1, with 10 bases aligning to TRBD2. This CDR3 contains 16 residues. Trimming removed 0 bases from V and 8 bases from J; junction bases left unmatched: 10. Germline lookup yields CDR1 DFQATT and CDR2 SNEGSKA (reference sequence). CDR3 region: CSARDSRQRGGYEQFF. In DNA, the CDR3 is TGCAGTGCTAGAGATTCCAGACAGCGGGGGGGCTATGAGCAGTTCTTC.

This clonotype was picked up a small number of times. J is TRBJ2-3 and V is TRBV12-3 or TRBV12-4; D is undetermined. CDR3 length equals 14 residues. Trimming left V 5 bases short and J 2 bases short, with 11 bases between. The CDR3 region has the DNA TGTGCCAGCAGTCCTGTCTGGGCCACAGATACGCAGTATTTT. It specifies CASSPVWATDTQYF.

The rearrangement joins TRBV5-1 to TRBJ2-7, with D perhaps assigned TRBD1 or TRBD2 (5 bases each). This CDR3 comprises 15 residues. The V gene lost 2 bases and the J gene lost 0 bases, with 12 bases spanning the gap. Looked up from germline, CDR1 is SGHRS and CDR2 is YFSETQ. In DNA, the CDR3 is TGCGCCAGCAGCTTCGGGACGGATTCCTCCTACGAGCAGTACTTC. Its protein product is CASSFGTDSSYEQYF.

This clonotype was counted between two and nine times. A read error may produce the germline difference seen at one junction end. V is TRBV29-1 and J is TRBJ1-2, with a tentative D call TRBD1 (5 bases). The CDR3 length is 14 residues. CDR1 is SQVTM, CDR2 ANQGSEA, per germline. The CDR3: CTVVGDRKEQGYTF. CDR3 bases: TGCACCGTTGTGGGGGACCGGAAGGAGCAAGGCTACACCTTC.

This chain connects TRBV4-1 to TRBJ2-7, with a weak D call TRBD2 (8 bases). CDR1 and CDR2 (germline): MGHRA, YSYEKL. The CDR3 length is 18 residues. Trimming removed 4 bases from V and 3 bases from J, with 25 bases in between. DNA for the CDR3: TGCGCCAGCAGCCGATCTCAGGGGGGACTAGGGGAGGGCTACGAGCAGTACTTC. This sequence encodes CASSRSQGGLGEGYEQYF.

The chain couples TRBV6-6 to TRBJ2-5; D call uncertain. Per the germline V gene, CDR1 is MNHNY and CDR2 is SVGAGI (reference sequence). V lost 2 bases and J 3 bases, leaving 13 bases between the germline ends. This CDR3 comprises 15 residues. This CDR3 is CASSYILGGEETQYF. In nucleotides, the CDR3 is TGTGCCAGCAGTTACATCCTAGGTGGGGAAGAGACCCAGTACTTC.

V and J are TRBV6-6 and TRBJ2-7; 8 positions match TRBD1. Germline V CDR1 and CDR2: MNHNY, SVGAGI (reference sequence). Germline trimming cut 4 bases from V and 3 bases from J; bases unmatched to any gene: 5. The CDR3 runs to 14 residues. Written as DNA, the CDR3 is TGTGCCAGCAGTTCGGGACAGGCTTTCTACGAGCAGTACTTC. Translated: CASSSGQAFYEQYF.

The rearrangement joins TRBV7-6 to TRBJ2-1; 8 nucleotides match TRBD1. Losses at the gene ends were 3 bases for V and 8 bases for J; bases not matched to a gene: 3. The CDR3 has 13 residues. CDR1 SGHVS and CDR2 FNYEAQ come from the germline V gene. The chain's CDR3 is CASSFGTGDEQFF. Written as DNA, the CDR3 is TGTGCCAGCAGCTTCGGGACAGGTGATGAGCAGTTCTTC.

The rearrangement joins TRBV7-6 to TRBJ2-7, with D possibly matching TRBD2 (5 bases). Trimming removed 5 bases from V and 5 bases from J, with 13 bases in between. CDR3 length: 13 residues. Germline CDR1 is SGHVS and CDR2 is FNYEAQ. Here the CDR3 DNA reads TGTGCCAGCAGCCTCACTAGTTCCCACGAGCAGTACTTC. Translated: CASSLTSSHEQYF.

There are a few counts of this clonotype. The gene calls are TRBV28 and TRBJ2-3; 10 bases agree with TRBD2. With 8 bases clipped from V and 2 bases from J, the junction kept 7 bases outside the gene matches. This CDR3 region has 15 residues. The germline gives CDR1 MDHEN, CDR2 SYDVKM. CDR3 region: CASDSGTSVTDTQYF. Here the CDR3 DNA reads TGTGCCAGCGATTCCGGGACTAGCGTCACAGATACGCAGTATTTT.

This clonotype was counted between two and nine times. One end of the junction fails to match germline, which may point to a read error. The chain couples TRBV29-1 to TRBJ1-1; 7 nucleotides match TRBD1. The germline V gene encodes CDR1 SQVTM and CDR2 ANQGSEA. This CDR3 is built from 15 residues. The CDR3 coding sequence is TGCAGCGTTGAAGGACAGGGCAGCATGAACTCTGAAGCTTTCTTT. It encodes CSVEGQGSMNSEAFF.

This clonotype was counted between two and nine times. The genes are TRBV20-1 and TRBJ1-2; D is uncertain. Germline V gene sequence: CDR1 DFQATT, CDR2 SNEGSKA (reference sequence). V dropped 1 base and J dropped 2 bases, with 11 bases sitting between them. The CDR3 loop spans 14 amino acids. CDR3 bases: TGCAGTGCTAGAGCACTGGCTACCAACTATGGCTACACCTTC. The encoded protein is CSARALATNYGYTF.

This sequence joins TRBV7-8 and TRBJ2-7; no definite D call. V lost 10 bases, J lost 5 bases, and 9 bases lay in between. Germline CDR1 SGHVS, CDR2 FQNEAQ. The CDR3 has 10 residues. CDR3 sequence (DNA): TGTGCCATAGGGTACAACGAGCAGTACTTC. Amino acids: CAIGYNEQYF.

The sample holds a few counts of this clonotype. V is TRBV28 and J is TRBJ2-7; the D gene could be TRBD1 or TRBD2 (5 bases each). Germline lookup yields CDR1 MDHEN and CDR2 SYDVKM. CDR3 length equals 15 residues. Trimming pared 4 bases from V and 2 bases from J, leaving 15 bases between. For the CDR3, the DNA is TGTGCCAGCAGTTCCCGGGGACCCCTCCCCTACGAGCAGTACTTC. It codes for CASSSRGPLPYEQYF.